The T cell receptor (beta chain) under discussion was sequenced for a study of blood T cell repertoires in COVID-19. Study-level information: Italy, Spain and the United States were the sources of the convalescent and acute COVID-19 samples.

This CDR3 is built from 16 residues. CDR1 is SGHTA and CDR2 is FQGTGA in the germline V gene. V was cut by 5 bases and J by 0 bases, with 16 bases left in between. Assay used: immunoSEQ multiplex PCR; TCRdb lists only in-frame clones, some missing. The sample has hundreds of thousands of clones; 88% are singletons. The gene calls are TRBV7-3 and TRBJ1-1; tentative D call: TRBD1 (6 bases). The clonotype was recovered from a woman aged 25 to 39 who had recovered from COVID-19. The specimen was PBMCs or T cells enriched from blood (not recorded which). CDR3 in DNA: TGTGCCAGCAGCCCACGACCGGGACAAATGAACACTGAAGCTTTCTTT. Translated: CASSPRPGQMNTEAFF.